The 30 T cell receptor beta chains listed next were all sequenced from one sample in a study of T-cell memory formation after mild COVID-19. TCRdb ran MiXCR on the 5' RACE reads and lists one entry per CDR3 protein. The repertoire consists of fewer than 600,000 distinct CDR3 sequences, with 20% to 25% occurring once and the leading ten covering roughly 8.1%. Sequencing input: PBMCs or a T cell subset sorted from them (not recorded which). The receptors were sampled from an adult woman who had mild COVID-19 (a few samples of this study predate the infection). Cell type and time point are not known.

In DNA form, the CDR3 reads TGCAGTGCAAGTGGGGGACTAGCGGGGACCACAGATACGCAGTATTTT. The encoded protein is CSASGGLAGTTDTQYF. The J gene is TRBJ2-3, the V gene TRBV20-1; the match to TRBD2 covers 13 bases. V gave up 6 bases and J gave up 2 bases; unmatched junction bases: 8. Germline V lookup: CDR1 DFQATT, CDR2 SNEGSKA (reference sequence). CDR3 length: 16 amino acids.

This clonotype was counted many times. The rearrangement uses TRBV23-1 and TRBJ2-5; weak D call: TRBD2 (7 bases). TRBV23-1 is filed as an ORF, its function uncertain. V lost 3 bases and J 5 bases, leaving 13 bases between the germline ends. The CDR3 loop spans 14 amino acids. CDR3 DNA sequence: TGCGCCAGCAGTCAGACGGGGGGCCGGGAGACCCAGTACTTC. It is translated as CASSQTGGRETQYF.

The gene calls are TRBV27 and TRBJ1-1; TRBD1 matches at 7 bases. The J segment lost 5 bases and the V segment lost 3 bases, leaving 12 bases of the junction unmatched. CDR1 is MNHEY and CDR2 is SMNVEV in the germline V gene (reference sequence). CDR3 length: 16 residues. The CDR3 sequence: CASSLGVNRGGTEAFF. CDR3 nucleotides: TGTGCCAGCAGTTTGGGGGTAAACAGGGGAGGGACTGAAGCTTTCTTT.

Many counts were recorded for this clonotype. The chain combines TRBV16 with TRBJ2-4, with a possible D match to TRBD2 (5 bases). The CDR3 is 12 amino acids. Germline CDR1 KGHSY, CDR2 FQNENV. The V end lost 0 bases, the J end lost 10 bases, and 7 bases lay between the germline ends. CDR3 loop: CASSQSSGIQYF. The CDR3 region has the DNA TGTGCCAGCAGCCAATCGAGCGGAATTCAGTACTTC.

The J gene is TRBJ2-1, the V gene TRBV3-1, with 14 positions matching TRBD2. V was pared by 0 bases and J by 7 bases, with 5 bases of the junction left unmatched. CDR1 is LGHDT, CDR2 YNNKEL, per germline (reference sequence). The CDR3 covers 17 residues. The CDR3 region is CASSQDGGLAGVNEQFF. The DNA of the CDR3 is TGTGCCAGCAGCCAAGATGGGGGACTAGCGGGAGTTAATGAGCAGTTCTTC.

This clonotype was found a few times. V is TRBV24-1 and J is TRBJ2-5; D unresolved. Germline-derived CDR1 and CDR2 are KGHDR and SFDVKD. Trimming left V 3 bases short and J 1 base short, with 11 bases between. The CDR3 loop spans 15 amino acids. For the CDR3, the DNA is TGTGCCACCAGTGATAACTACCCAACCCAAGAGACCCAGTACTTC. Translating it yields CATSDNYPTQETQYF.

The rearrangement uses TRBV12-3 or TRBV12-4 and TRBJ2-2; no clear D. Trimming stripped 7 bases from V and 7 bases from J, with 7 bases between. The CDR3 totals 11 residues. The CDR3 region is CASTLLGELFF. CDR3 bases: TGTGCCAGCACCCTCCTCGGGGAGCTGTTTTTT.

J is TRBJ1-1 and V is TRBV7-8, with TRBD1 as a possible D gene (5 bases). Trimming took off 2 bases at V and 6 bases at J, with 13 bases between the two ends. This CDR3 is 14 amino acids long. CDR1 and CDR2 from the germline V gene are SGHVS and FQNEAQ. In DNA, the CDR3 is TGTGCCAGCAGCTTAACAGGAGGGTATGCTGAAGCTTTCTTT. Translating gives CASSLTGGYAEAFF. The full variable domain, rest sourced from reference TRBV7-8 and TRBJ1-1, is GAGVSQSPRYKVAKRGQDVALRCDPISGHVSLFWYQQALGQGPEFLTYFQNEAQLDKSGLPSDRFFAERPEGSVSTLKIQRTQQEDSAVYLCASSLTGGYAEAFFGQGTRLTVV.

J is TRBJ2-7 and V is TRBV13, with 12 bases that match TRBD2. There are 19 residues in the CDR3. Per the germline V gene, CDR1 is PRHDT and CDR2 is FYEKMQ (reference sequence). V dropped 5 bases and J dropped 1; count of bases not matched to a gene: 15. This CDR3 is CASSPKTSSGGARSYEQYF. The CDR3 coding sequence is TGTGCCAGCAGCCCAAAGACCTCTAGCGGGGGGGCCCGGTCCTACGAGCAGTACTTC.

This chain connects TRBV4-3 to TRBJ2-3; tentative D call: TRBD2 (5 bases). The CDR3 runs to 14 residues. CDR1 is LGHNA and CDR2 is YSLEER in the germline V gene. Trimming removed 4 bases from V and 5 bases from J, with 13 bases in between. The CDR3: CASSPDGKGDTQYF. DNA for the CDR3: TGCGCCAGCAGCCCCGACGGGAAGGGAGATACGCAGTATTTT.

V usage is TRBV29-1 and J usage is TRBJ2-7; maybe TRBD2 (5 bases). Looked up from germline, CDR1 is SQVTM and CDR2 is ANQGSEA. The CDR3 has 12 residues. Trimming took 4 bases from V and 1 from J, leaving 8 bases between them. This CDR3 is CSVVEESYEQYF. DNA for the CDR3: TGCAGCGTTGTGGAGGAATCCTACGAGCAGTACTTC.

The chain links TRBV7-6 to TRBJ2-2; 8 bases fit TRBD1. Germline V lookup: CDR1 SGHVS, CDR2 FNYEAQ. Trimming took 4 bases from V and 0 from J; bases not matched to a gene: 4. The CDR3 covers 16 residues. CDR3 coding DNA: TGTGCCAGCAGCTACTCAGGGGGCTCGAACACCGGGGAGCTGTTTTTT. Translation: CASSYSGGSNTGELFF.

This clonotype came up a few times. V gene TRBV15 combines with J gene TRBJ1-5; no reliable D call. Germline assignment: CDR1 LNHNV and CDR2 YYDKDF (reference sequence). The CDR3 is 14 amino acids. The V and J ends lost 1 base and 0 bases respectively, with 4 bases between them. This CDR3 reads CATSRGGSNQPQHF. The CDR3 bases are TGTGCCACCAGCAGAGGTGGTAGCAATCAGCCCCAGCATTTT.

The chain uses TRBV3-1 and TRBJ2-7, with TRBD1 identical over 7 bases. The CDR3 contains 15 residues. Losses at the gene ends were 1 base for V and 5 bases for J; bases not matched to a gene: 8. Germline values: CDR1 LGHDT, CDR2 YNNKEL (reference sequence). This CDR3 is CASSQATTGNDEQYF. The CDR3 nucleotides are TGTGCCAGCAGCCAAGCCACGACAGGGAACGACGAGCAGTACTTC.

The sample holds a few counts of this clonotype. The chain recombines TRBV5-1 with TRBJ2-5; 7 bases are shared with TRBD2. Trimming at V came to 4 bases and at J to 5 bases, leaving 8 bases not matched to a gene. This CDR3 comprises 14 residues. Germline V gene data show CDR1 as SGHRS and CDR2 as YFSETQ. The CDR3 loop reads CASSQGGSSETQYF. In DNA form, the CDR3 reads TGCGCCAGCAGCCAGGGCGGGAGCTCCGAGACCCAGTACTTC.

J is TRBJ2-1 and V is TRBV19; 8 nucleotides align to TRBD2. The CDR3 loop spans 15 amino acids. Trimming took 5 bases from V and 6 from J; bases not matched to a gene: 9. CDR1 is LNHDA, CDR2 SQIVND, per germline (reference sequence). CDR3 region: CASSPSGSSFNEQFF. In DNA, the CDR3 is TGTGCCAGTAGTCCGAGCGGGAGTAGCTTCAATGAGCAGTTCTTC. The entire variable domain, with the rest obtained from reference TRBV19 and TRBJ2-1, is as follows: DGGITQSPKYLFRKEGQNVTLSCEQNLNHDAMYWYRQDPGQGLRLIYYSQIVNDFQKGDIAEGYSVSREKKESFPLTVTSAQKNPTAFYLCASSPSGSSFNEQFFGPGTRLTVL.

The J gene is TRBJ2-6, the V gene TRBV24-1, with D unclear. The CDR3 has 16 amino acids. The germline V and J ends were trimmed by 3 bases and 1 base, with 9 bases remaining between them. CDR1 KGHDR and CDR2 SFDVKD come from the germline V gene. The CDR3 nucleotides are TGTGCCACCAGTGATCCCCAGCTATCTGGGGCCAACGTCCTGACTTTC. This gives the protein CATSDPQLSGANVLTF.

V and J are TRBV20-1 and TRBJ2-6; 9 positions agree with TRBD2. Germline V gene data show CDR1 as DFQATT and CDR2 as SNEGSKA (reference sequence). This CDR3 has 18 residues. V lost 4 bases, J lost 0 bases, and 10 bases stayed unmatched. The CDR3 reads CSAILSSGKGSGANVLTF. The CDR3 bases are TGCAGTGCTATTCTGTCTAGCGGGAAAGGCTCTGGGGCCAACGTCCTGACTTTC.

The V call is TRBV7-9, the J call TRBJ2-1, with 8 bases that match TRBD2. Germline trimming cut 6 bases from V and 4 bases from J; bases unmatched to any gene: 5. Per the germline V gene, CDR1 is SEHNR and CDR2 is FQNEAQ (reference sequence). The CDR3 is 14 residues long. The CDR3 DNA reads as TGTGCCAGCAGTGCATTAGCGGGATACAATGAGCAGTTCTTC. Its translation is CASSALAGYNEQFF.

This clonotype was counted only a few times. The V and J genes are TRBV4-1 and TRBJ1-4, with D possibly being TRBD1 (6 bases). Trimming cost V 2 bases and J 6 bases, with 7 bases left between them. Germline CDR1 reads MGHRA; CDR2 reads YSYEKL. The CDR3 contains 13 residues. The CDR3 DNA reads TGCGCCAGCAGCCAAAACAGGGATGAAAAACTGTTTTTT. Translated, it gives CASSQNRDEKLFF.

The rearrangement uses TRBV20-1 and TRBJ1-5, with D possibly being TRBD1 (6 bases). Trimming pared 6 bases from V and 0 bases from J, leaving 15 bases between. Germline-derived CDR1 and CDR2 are DFQATT and SNEGSKA (reference sequence). This CDR3 has 15 residues. The CDR3 nucleotides are TGCAGTGCACCCACAGGGAGCGATAGCAATCAGCCCCAGCATTTT. This gives the protein CSAPTGSDSNQPQHF.

V and J are TRBV7-9 and TRBJ1-6; unclear D gene. The CDR3 has 18 amino acids. Germline lookup yields CDR1 SEHNR and CDR2 FQNEAQ (reference sequence). The ends were cut back, 1 base at V and 1 base at J, with 14 bases in the middle. CDR3 loop: CASSLGEEGTSYNSPLHF. In DNA, the CDR3 is TGTGCCAGCAGCTTAGGGGAGGAGGGAACGTCCTATAATTCACCCCTCCACTTT.

This clonotype was counted a single time. The rearrangement joins TRBV7-2 to TRBJ2-2; D is unclear. Germline CDR1 reads SGHTA; CDR2 reads FQGNSA. The CDR3 is made up of 16 amino acids. Trimming pared 5 bases from V and 0 bases from J, leaving 13 bases between. CDR3 DNA: TGTGCCAGCAGCGCTAGGCTGTTCGCGAACACCGGGGAGCTGTTTTTT. Its protein product is CASSARLFANTGELFF.

In regard to this clonotype: A much larger clone lies a single base off, so this may be a read error. The chain recombines TRBV4-2 with TRBJ2-7; possibly TRBD1 for D (5 bases). CDR1 LGHNA and CDR2 YNFKEQ come from the germline V gene. The CDR3 has 14 residues. Trimming left V 5 bases short and J 0 bases short, with 11 bases between. CDR3 protein: CASSTRQSSYEQYF. DNA for the CDR3: TGTGCCAGCAGCACCCGACAGAGCTCCTACGAGCAGTACTTC.

In DNA form, the CDR3 reads TGTGCCAGCAGCGTAGCTTTTGGGATCTCCTACGAGCAGTACTTC. It codes for CASSVAFGISYEQYF. V is TRBV9 and J is TRBJ2-7; D gene ambiguous. Germline V gives CDR1 SGDLS, CDR2 YYNGEE. Trimming stripped 0 bases from V and 0 bases from J, with 10 bases between. The length of the CDR3 is 15 residues.

The chain has TRBV7-3 and TRBJ2-1; 14 bases line up with TRBD2. V lost 4 bases to trimming and J lost 8 bases; unmatched junction nucleotides: 7. The CDR3 has 16 residues. CDR1 is SGHTA and CDR2 is FQGTGA in the germline V gene. The CDR3 is CASSSMTSGGADEQFF. In nucleotides, the CDR3 is TGTGCCAGCAGCTCGATGACTAGCGGGGGGGCTGATGAGCAGTTCTTC.

V and J are TRBV27 and TRBJ2-5; 8 bases are a match to TRBD1. Looked up from germline, CDR1 is MNHEY and CDR2 is SMNVEV (reference sequence). This CDR3 has 14 amino acids. Trimming cost V 5 bases and J 4 bases; bases outside gene matches: 6. The CDR3 region has the DNA TGTGCCAGCAGTGGTCAGGGGGCCGGAGAGACCCAGTACTTC. Translated, it gives CASSGQGAGETQYF.

V usage is TRBV14 and J usage is TRBJ1-5; D gene ambiguous. CDR1 and CDR2 (germline): SGHDN, FVKESK. Trimming pared 4 bases from V and 5 bases from J, leaving 15 bases between. The CDR3 has 15 residues. This chain's CDR3 is CASSPDGGMDQPQHF. The CDR3 DNA follows: TGTGCCAGCAGCCCCGACGGAGGGATGGATCAGCCCCAGCATTTT.

The gene calls are TRBV7-3 and TRBJ2-1; D might be TRBD2 (6 bases). This CDR3 is 15 amino acids long. Germline lookup yields CDR1 SGHTA and CDR2 FQGTGA. The germline V and J ends were trimmed by 5 bases and 8 bases, with 19 bases remaining between them. Here the CDR3 DNA reads TGTGCCAGCAGCCTCCTGAGCGGAAGGGAGGATGAGCAGTTCTTC. Translation gives CASSLLSGREDEQFF. Combining the CDR3 with reference TRBV7-3 and TRBJ2-1 gives the whole variable domain GAGVSQTPSNKVTEKGKYVELRCDPISGHTALYWYRQSLGQGPEFLIYFQGTGAADDSGLPNDRFFAVRPEGSVSTLKIQRTERGDSAVYLCASSLLSGREDEQFFGPGTRLTVL.

The sample holds many counts of this clonotype. The chain carries TRBV7-2 and TRBJ2-5; 13 bases agree with TRBD2. The CDR3 has 14 residues. V was pared by 8 bases and J by 5 bases, with 5 bases of the junction left unmatched. Germline CDR1 reads SGHTA; CDR2 reads FQGNSA. The CDR3 region is CASYGLAGVETQYF. The CDR3 DNA reads TGTGCCAGCTATGGACTAGCGGGAGTGGAGACCCAGTACTTC.